This T cell receptor (beta chain) stems from a study of T cells in Graves' hyperthyroidism and ophthalmopathy. Regarding the study as a whole: The model anticipated ophthalmopathy a median about six months pre-onset.

V was clipped by 4 bases and J by 7 bases; unmatched bases: 10. There are 13 residues in the CDR3. The V gene's germline CDR1 is SQVTM and CDR2 ANQGSEA. From RNA transcripts, TCR beta CDR3 regions were amplified. When the TCR CDR3 underwent first-round RT-PCR, the HTBI primer set was used. TCRdb re-called the multiplex PCR reads with MiXCR, one entry per CDR3 protein. The sample has about 570,000 distinct CDR3 sequences, approximately 44% seen once; the top ten hold around 20%. Worth noting for this clonotype: The target antigen is unknown.

V usage is TRBV29-1 and J usage is TRBJ2-7; TRBD2 matches 7 bases. The sequencing sample was made of peripheral blood or thyroid tissue (not recorded which). The clonotype originates from an adult woman with Graves' disease, either hyperthyroidism or ophthalmopathy (not recorded which). CDR3 sequence reads: CSVALADWEEQYF. In nucleotides, the CDR3 is TGCAGCGTTGCTCTAGCGGATTGGGAAGAGCAGTACTTC.